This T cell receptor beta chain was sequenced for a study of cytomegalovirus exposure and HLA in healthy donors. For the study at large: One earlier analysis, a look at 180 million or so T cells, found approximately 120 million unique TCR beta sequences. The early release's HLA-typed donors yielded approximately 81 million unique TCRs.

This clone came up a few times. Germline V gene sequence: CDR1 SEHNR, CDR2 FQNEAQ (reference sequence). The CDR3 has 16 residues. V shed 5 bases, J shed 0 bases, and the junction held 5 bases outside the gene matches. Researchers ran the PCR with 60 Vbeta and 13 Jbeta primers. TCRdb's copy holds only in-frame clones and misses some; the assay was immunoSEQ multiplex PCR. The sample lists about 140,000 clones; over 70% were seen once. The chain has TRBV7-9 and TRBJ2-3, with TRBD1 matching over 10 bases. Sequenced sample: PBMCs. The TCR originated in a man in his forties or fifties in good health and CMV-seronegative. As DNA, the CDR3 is TGTGCCAGCAGCCGGACAGGGGGTCGGAGCACAGATACGCAGTATTTT. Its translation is CASSRTGGRSTDTQYF.